This record looks at one T cell receptor (beta chain) sequence and its context. What it recognizes is unknown. The data were obtained in a study of vaccination and CD4 T cells after COVID-19. At the level of the study: Two Hispanic individuals were among six male and four female convalescent patients. Stimuli were overlapping spike peptide pools of SARS-CoV-2 and three common cold coronaviruses (HCoV-NL63, HCoV-OC43, HCoV-229E).

Trimming cost V 4 bases and J 6 bases, with 17 bases left between them. CDR3 length: 15 amino acids. Sequencing of cultured CD4+ T cell DNA used the Oncomine TCR Beta short-read assay. The template was genomic DNA from cultured CD4+ T cells. MiXCR, applied by TCRdb to the PCR reads, yields one record per CDR3 protein. The sample shows roughly 16,000 distinct CDR3 sequences, less than 30% of them seen only once. The treatment was: approximately 9-day PBMC culture with coronavirus spike peptide pools or control peptides (ViraFEST assay). ViraFEST grew antigen-specific T cells using peptide pools, then sequenced TCRs.

The clonotype originates from a human donor with COVID-19. This chain links TRBV12-3 or TRBV12-4 with TRBJ2-3; perhaps TRBD2 as D (5 bases). Source material: cultured CD4+ T cells from blood. CDR3 nucleotides: TGTGCCAGCAGTTCCCCCCGAGGAGGTTCGGATACGCAGTATTTT. It encodes CASSSPRGGSDTQYF.